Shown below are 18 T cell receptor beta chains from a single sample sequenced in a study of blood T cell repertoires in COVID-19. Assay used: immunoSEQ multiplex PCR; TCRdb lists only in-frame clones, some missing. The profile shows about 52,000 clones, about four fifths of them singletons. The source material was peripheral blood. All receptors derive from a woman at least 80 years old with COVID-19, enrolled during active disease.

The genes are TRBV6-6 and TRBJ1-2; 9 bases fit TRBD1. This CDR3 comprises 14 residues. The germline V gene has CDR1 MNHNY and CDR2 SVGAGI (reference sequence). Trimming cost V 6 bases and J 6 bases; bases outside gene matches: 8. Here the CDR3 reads CASSPGQGLNGYTF. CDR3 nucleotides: TGTGCCAGCAGCCCCGGACAGGGGTTAAATGGCTACACCTTC.

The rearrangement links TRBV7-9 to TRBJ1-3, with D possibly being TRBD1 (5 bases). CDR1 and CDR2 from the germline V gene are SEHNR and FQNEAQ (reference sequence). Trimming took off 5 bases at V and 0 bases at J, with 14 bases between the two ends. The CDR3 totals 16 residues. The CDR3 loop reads CASSPGTSSSGNTIYF. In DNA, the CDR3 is TGTGCCAGCAGCCCCGGGACTTCCAGCTCTGGAAACACCATATATTTT.

CDR3 coding DNA: TGCGCCAGCAGTGACGCAGGGCGGATAGAGACCCAGTACTTC. It yields the protein CASSDAGRIETQYF. The chain employs TRBV5-1 and TRBJ2-5, with D perhaps TRBD1 (5 bases). Germline CDR1 reads SGHRS; CDR2 reads YFSETQ. Trimming took 5 bases from V and 4 from J, leaving 15 bases between them. The CDR3 loop spans 14 amino acids. The whole variable domain, remainder taken from reference TRBV5-1 and TRBJ2-5, is KAGVTQTPRYLIKTRGQQVTLSCSPISGHRSVSWYQQTPGQGLQFLFEYFSETQRNKGNFPGRFSGRQFSNSRSEMNVSTLELGDSALYLCASSDAGRIETQYFGPGTRLLVL.

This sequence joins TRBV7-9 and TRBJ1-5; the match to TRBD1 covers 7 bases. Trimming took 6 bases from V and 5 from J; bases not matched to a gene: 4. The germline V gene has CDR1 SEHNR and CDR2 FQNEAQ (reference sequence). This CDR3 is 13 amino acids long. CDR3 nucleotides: TGTGCCAGCAGTCAGGGGGTCGATCAGCCCCAGCATTTT. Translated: CASSQGVDQPQHF.

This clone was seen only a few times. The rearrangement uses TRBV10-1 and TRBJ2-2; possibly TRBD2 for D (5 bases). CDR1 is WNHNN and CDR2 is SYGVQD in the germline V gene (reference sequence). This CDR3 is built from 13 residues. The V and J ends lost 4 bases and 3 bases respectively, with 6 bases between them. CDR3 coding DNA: TGCGCCAGCAGTGCGGGGTACACCGGGGAGCTGTTTTTT. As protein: CASSAGYTGELFF.

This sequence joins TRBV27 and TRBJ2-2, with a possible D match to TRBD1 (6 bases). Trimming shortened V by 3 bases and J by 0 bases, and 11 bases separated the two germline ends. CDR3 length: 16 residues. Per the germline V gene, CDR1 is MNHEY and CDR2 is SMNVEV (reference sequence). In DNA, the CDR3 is TGTGCCAGCAGTTTGCGGAAGGGGGCGAACACCGGGGAGCTGTTTTTT. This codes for CASSLRKGANTGELFF.

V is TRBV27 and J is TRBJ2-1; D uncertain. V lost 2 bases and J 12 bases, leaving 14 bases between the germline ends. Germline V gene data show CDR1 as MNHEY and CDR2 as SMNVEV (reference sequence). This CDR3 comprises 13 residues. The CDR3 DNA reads TGTGCCAGCAGTTTAAGCCGACCAGAGGCGCAGTTCTTC. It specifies CASSLSRPEAQFF.

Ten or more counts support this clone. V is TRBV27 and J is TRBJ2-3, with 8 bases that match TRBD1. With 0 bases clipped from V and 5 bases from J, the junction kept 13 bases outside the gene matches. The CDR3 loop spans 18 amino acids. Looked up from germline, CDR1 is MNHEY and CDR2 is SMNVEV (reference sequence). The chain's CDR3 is CASSLSRVQGVVGDTQYF. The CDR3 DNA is TGTGCCAGCAGTTTATCGAGGGTACAGGGGGTCGTAGGAGATACGCAGTATTTT.

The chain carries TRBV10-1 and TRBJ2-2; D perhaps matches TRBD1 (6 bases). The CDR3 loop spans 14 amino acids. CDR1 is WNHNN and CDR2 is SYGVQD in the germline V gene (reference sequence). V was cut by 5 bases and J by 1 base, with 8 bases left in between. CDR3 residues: CASSTGLNTGELFF. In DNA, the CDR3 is TGCGCCAGCAGTACAGGGTTGAACACCGGGGAGCTGTTTTTT.

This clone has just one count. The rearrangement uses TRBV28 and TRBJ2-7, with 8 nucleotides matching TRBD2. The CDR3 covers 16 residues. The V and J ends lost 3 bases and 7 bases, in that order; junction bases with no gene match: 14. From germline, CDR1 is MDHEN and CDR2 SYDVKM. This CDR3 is CASSFPPGGRVWEQYF. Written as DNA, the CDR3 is TGTGCCAGCAGTTTTCCCCCGGGGGGGAGGGTGTGGGAGCAGTACTTC.

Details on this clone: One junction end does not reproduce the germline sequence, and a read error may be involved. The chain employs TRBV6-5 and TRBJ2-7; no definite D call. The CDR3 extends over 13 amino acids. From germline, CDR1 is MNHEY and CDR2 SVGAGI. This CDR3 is CASRSSGFYGQYF. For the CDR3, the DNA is TGTGCCAGCAGATCCTCAGGTTTTTACGGGCAGTACTTC.

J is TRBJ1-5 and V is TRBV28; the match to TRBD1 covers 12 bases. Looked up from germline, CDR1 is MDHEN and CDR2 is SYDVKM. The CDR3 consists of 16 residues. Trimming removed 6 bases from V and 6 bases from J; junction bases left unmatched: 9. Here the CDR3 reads CASRMGGTGGSQPQHF. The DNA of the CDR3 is TGTGCCAGCAGAATGGGGGGGACAGGGGGCAGTCAGCCCCAGCATTTT. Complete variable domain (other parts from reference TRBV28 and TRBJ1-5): DVKVTQSSRYLVKRTGEKVFLECVQDMDHENMFWYRQDPGLGLRLIYFSYDVKMKEKGDIPEGYSVSREKKERFSLILESASTNQTSMYLCASRMGGTGGSQPQHFGDGTRLSIL.

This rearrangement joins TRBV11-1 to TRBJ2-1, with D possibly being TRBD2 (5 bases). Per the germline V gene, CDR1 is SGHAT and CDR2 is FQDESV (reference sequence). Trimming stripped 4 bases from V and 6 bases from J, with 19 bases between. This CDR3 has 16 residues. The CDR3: CASSWGDSRGSNEQFF. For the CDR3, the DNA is TGTGCCAGCAGCTGGGGAGACTCAAGAGGGTCCAATGAGCAGTTCTTC.

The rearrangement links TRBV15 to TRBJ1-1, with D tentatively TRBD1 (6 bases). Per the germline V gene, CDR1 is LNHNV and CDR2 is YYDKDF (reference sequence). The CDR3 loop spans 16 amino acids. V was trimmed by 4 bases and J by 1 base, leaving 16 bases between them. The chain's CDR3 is CATSTGQINQNTEAFF. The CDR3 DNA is TGTGCCACCAGCACAGGACAGATTAACCAGAACACTGAAGCTTTCTTT.

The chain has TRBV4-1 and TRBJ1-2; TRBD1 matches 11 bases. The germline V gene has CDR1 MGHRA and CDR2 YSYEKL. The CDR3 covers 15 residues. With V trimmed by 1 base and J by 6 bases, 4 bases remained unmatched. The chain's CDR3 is CASSQVGQGGNGYTF. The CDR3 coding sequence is TGCGCCAGCAGCCAAGTGGGACAGGGGGGGAATGGCTACACCTTC.

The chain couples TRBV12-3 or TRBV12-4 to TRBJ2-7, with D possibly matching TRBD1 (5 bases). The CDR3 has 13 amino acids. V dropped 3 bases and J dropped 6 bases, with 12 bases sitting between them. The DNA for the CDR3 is TGTGCCAGCAGTTTGACGAACACAGGCGAGCAGTACTTC. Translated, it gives CASSLTNTGEQYF.

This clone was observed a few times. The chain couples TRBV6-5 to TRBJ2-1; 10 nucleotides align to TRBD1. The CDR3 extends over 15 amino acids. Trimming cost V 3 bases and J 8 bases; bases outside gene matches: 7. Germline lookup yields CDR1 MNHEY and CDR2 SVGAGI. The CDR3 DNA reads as TGTGCCAGCAGTTATCCGGGACAGGGGTTGGATGAGCAGTTCTTC. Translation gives CASSYPGQGLDEQFF.

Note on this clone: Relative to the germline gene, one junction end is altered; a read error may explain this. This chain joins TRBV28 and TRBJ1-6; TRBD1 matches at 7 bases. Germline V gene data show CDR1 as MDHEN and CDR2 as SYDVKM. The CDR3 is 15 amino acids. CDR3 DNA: TGTGCCAGCAGCAATGAACAGGGGTATAGTTCACCCCTCCACTTT. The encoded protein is CASSNEQGYSSPLHF.